This T cell receptor beta chain was profiled in a study of immune cell composition in non-small cell lung cancer. Clones were read by immunoSEQ multiplex PCR, and TCRdb kept only the in-frame ones, dropping some. The table records about 3,500 clones, roughly 80% of them present only once. V was clipped by 6 bases and J by 4 bases, with 13 bases between them. The germline V gene has CDR1 MNHNS and CDR2 SASEGT. The CDR3 loop spans 14 amino acids. Normal lung was sampled as far from the tumour as possible, at least 3 cm. Material for sequencing was non-adjacent lung tissue. The sequence derives from a human donor with non-small cell lung cancer. The chain uses TRBV6-1 and TRBJ1-5; D possibly corresponds to TRBD1 (6 bases). The CDR3 sequence: CASRPTGRNQPQHF. The CDR3 DNA is TGTGCCAGCAGACCCACAGGGCGGAATCAGCCCCAGCATTTT.